These 9 T cell receptor beta chains originate from one sample sequenced in a study of OX40 agonist ivuxolimab in advanced cancers. TCRdb's copy holds only in-frame clones and misses some; the assay was immunoSEQ multiplex PCR. This table holds under 25,000 clones, around 78% found once. The material was CD4+ or CD8+ T cells sorted from blood, obtained in a trial of the OX40 agonist ivuxolimab. The receptors shown here come from an adult with an advanced solid tumor such as melanoma, head and neck, liver or kidney cancer.

By share of the sample, this clone is medium-sized. The rearrangement joins TRBV5-4 to TRBJ2-7, with D unresolved. The CDR3 extends over 13 amino acids. V was pared by 0 bases and J by 1 base, with 5 bases between. From germline, CDR1 is SGHNT and CDR2 YYREEE (reference sequence). CDR3 nucleotides: TGTGCCAGCAGCTTGGCTAGATCCTACGAGCAGTACTTC. It is translated as CASSLARSYEQYF.

V and J are TRBV7-8 and TRBJ2-5; D is possibly TRBD1 (5 bases). V was clipped by 6 bases and J by 0 bases, with 20 bases between them. The germline V gene encodes CDR1 SGHVS and CDR2 FQNEAQ. The CDR3 totals 17 residues. CDR3 residues: CASSFAPIGAYQETQYF. The CDR3, as DNA: TGTGCCAGCAGTTTCGCCCCCATTGGGGCGTACCAAGAGACCCAGTACTTC.

CDR3 DNA: TGTGCCAGCAGCGAAGACGCCGGTCCGATACGAGAGACCCAGTACTTC. Translated, it gives CASSEDAGPIRETQYF. The V call is TRBV5-6, the J call TRBJ2-5; D gene ambiguous. The CDR3 covers 16 residues. V lost 4 bases and J 4 bases, leaving 20 bases between the germline ends. The germline V gene has CDR1 SGHDT and CDR2 YYEEEE. Full variable domain (rest looked up from reference TRBV5-6 and TRBJ2-5): DAGVTQSPTHLIKTRGQQVTLRCSPKSGHDTVSWYQQALGQGPQFIFQYYEEEERQRGNFPDRFSGHQFPNYSSELNVNALLLGDSALYLCASSEDAGPIRETQYFGPGTRLLVL.

This chain uses TRBV15 with TRBJ1-1; D gene unclear. This CDR3 is 13 amino acids long. V lost 4 bases and J lost 4, with 10 bases in between. CDR1 and CDR2 (germline): LNHNV, YYDKDF (reference sequence). CDR3 amino acids: CATSNDKGTEAFF. In DNA, the CDR3 is TGTGCCACCAGCAACGACAAGGGCACTGAAGCTTTCTTT.

Worth noting for this clone: One end of the junction varies from germline; a read error may be responsible. The chain is built from TRBV5-4 and TRBJ2-1, with a tentative D call TRBD1 (6 bases). CDR1 is SGHNT and CDR2 is YYREEE in the germline V gene (reference sequence). This CDR3 contains 15 residues. Here the CDR3 reads CASSQDSSGVNEQFF. In nucleotides, the CDR3 is TGCGCCAGCAGCCAAGATAGTTCAGGGGTGAATGAGCAGTTCTTC. Full variable domain (rest looked up from reference TRBV5-4 and TRBJ2-1): ETGVTQSPTHLIKTRGQQVTLRCSSQSGHNTVSWYQQALGQGPQFIFQYYREEENGRGNFPPRFSGLQFPNYSSELNVNALELDDSALYLCASSQDSSGVNEQFFGPGTRLTVL.

The V and J genes are TRBV9 and TRBJ2-7; D possibly corresponds to TRBD2 (7 bases). Between the trimmed V and J ends, which lost 0 bases and 2 bases, there was a span of 12 bases. Germline CDR1 reads SGDLS; CDR2 reads YYNGEE. The CDR3 extends over 15 amino acids. The CDR3 coding sequence is TGTGCCAGCAGCGTAGAGGGGGAGGGGGCCTACGAGCAGTACTTC. This sequence encodes CASSVEGEGAYEQYF.

The CDR3 coding sequence is TGCGCCAGCAGCACAATAGCGGGAGGCCGCCCCCCTTACAATGAGCAGTTCTTC. Protein: CASSTIAGGRPPYNEQFF. The chain recombines TRBV5-1 with TRBJ2-1; 10 positions agree with TRBD2. This CDR3 is built from 18 residues. Germline values: CDR1 SGHRS, CDR2 YFSETQ. V was clipped by 4 bases and J by 4 bases; unmatched bases: 14.

Comment on this clone: At one end, the junction sequence differs from germline, possibly due to a read error. The gene calls are TRBV27 and TRBJ2-6, with D possibly being TRBD1 or TRBD2 (5 bases each). Germline-derived CDR1 and CDR2 are MNHEY and SMNVEV (reference sequence). This CDR3 spans 12 amino acids. CDR3 loop: CASRLGANVPTF. The CDR3 DNA follows: TGTGCCAGCAGGCTCGGGGCCAACGTCCCGACTTTC.

The chain employs TRBV9 and TRBJ1-2, with a tentative D call TRBD1 (5 bases). Looked up from germline, CDR1 is SGDLS and CDR2 is YYNGEE. This CDR3 contains 14 residues. Between the trimmed V and J ends, which lost 3 bases and 4 bases, there was a span of 13 bases. CDR3 nucleotides: TGTGCCAGCAGCGCGACAGTCCCCCTCTATGGCTACACCTTC. Translated, it gives CASSATVPLYGYTF.